The clone carrying this T cell receptor (beta chain) was counted at least ten times. Its antigen is not identified. Time point noted: healthy volunteer bleed at 2 weeks. The total RNA was obtained from whole blood that was not fractionated. These data are taken from a study of human T cells and chemical hapten exposure. Study-level information: Small pooled library volume differences chiefly drove per-sample TCR yield variation.

Individual cDNA molecules (in the library) carried attached unique molecular identifiers. In the study's own analysis: There were a median of approximately 88,000 TCRs per sample, with a range from about 20,000 to 700,000. One entry per CDR3 protein results from TCRdb running MiXCR on the RACE reads. TCRdb's processing, not the authors' own work, is the source of the V and J calls. The table includes tens of thousands of distinct CDR3 sequences, approximately 4.5% detected once. Trimming stripped 4 bases from V and 10 bases from J, with 18 bases between. CDR3 length equals 14 residues. Germline CDR1 SGHRS, CDR2 YFSETQ. General observations from the study: The number of TCRs over 1 in 1000 frequency stayed unchanged after DPC.

The receptor comes from a female donor in good health. Some clones in this sample may be carry-over from other donors' samples. The sequenced material came from whole blood. This chain connects TRBV5-1 to TRBJ2-4; tentatively, D is TRBD2 (6 bases). CDR3 sequence (DNA): TGCGCCAGCAGCCAATTATCGACTAGGCGGATTCAGTACTTC. Its protein product is CASSQLSTRRIQYF.